This is a list of T cell receptor beta chains from one sample in a study of response to subunit inactivated influenza vaccine. In TCRdb, the RT-PCR reads were re-called with MiXCR into one record per CDR3 protein. Here the sample spans 500,000 to 700,000 distinct CDR3 sequences, roughly 23% being singletons. The same specimen was also included in a second study, on T cells expressing NK-cell markers.

The starting material was CD4+ T cells sorted from PBMCs, obtained 11 to 12 days after vaccination. The receptors here all came from a man aged 50-60 years who received an inactivated influenza vaccine. Both conserved end residues are part of each CDR3. Fields, in order: V gene, clone size, J gene, D gene, CDR3 DNA, CDR3 protein. The D gene is left open where the match is weak. Size values are once, few and many counts, or a class for expanded clones, and some rows have none.

v_call: TRBV7-2; clone_size: -; j_call: TRBJ1-1; d_call: -; cdr3_nt: TGTGCCAGCAGCTTCAAACAGGGCACTGAAGCTTTCTTT; cdr3_aa: CASSFKQGTEAFF
v_call: TRBV20-1; clone_size: -; j_call: TRBJ2-7; d_call: -; cdr3_nt: TGCAGTGCTAAAGGACAGCTCCTCTCCTACGAGCAGTACTTC; cdr3_aa: CSAKGQLLSYEQYF
v_call: TRBV6-1; clone_size: -; j_call: TRBJ2-2; d_call: TRBD2; cdr3_nt: TGTGCCAGCAGCGGTCGGGGGGGGAACACCGGGGAGCTGTTTTTT; cdr3_aa: CASSGRGGNTGELFF
v_call: TRBV7-2; clone_size: -; j_call: TRBJ2-7; d_call: TRBD2; cdr3_nt: TGTGCCAGCAGCTTTCAAACGGGACTAGCGAACGAGCAGTACTTC; cdr3_aa: CASSFQTGLANEQYF
v_call: TRBV4-1; clone_size: many; j_call: TRBJ1-2; d_call: -; cdr3_nt: TGCGCCAGCAGCCAAGAAGCCGGAAGAACTAACTATGGCTACACCTTC; cdr3_aa: CASSQEAGRTNYGYTF
v_call: TRBV3-1; clone_size: -; j_call: TRBJ2-1; d_call: -; cdr3_nt: TGTGCCAGCAGCCCCTTGTGGGATGAGCAGTTCTTC; cdr3_aa: CASSPLWDEQFF
v_call: TRBV12-3/TRBV12-4; clone_size: -; j_call: TRBJ1-5; d_call: TRBD1; cdr3_nt: TGTGCCAGCAGCCAAACAGGGGGCTCGGGACAGCCCCAGCATTTT; cdr3_aa: CASSQTGGSGQPQHF
v_call: TRBV7-9; clone_size: -; j_call: TRBJ1-1; d_call: -; cdr3_nt: TGTGCCGAAGGGGGGAACACTGAAGCTTTCTTT; cdr3_aa: CAEGGNTEAFF
v_call: TRBV28; clone_size: -; j_call: TRBJ1-1; d_call: -; cdr3_nt: TGTGCCAGCAGTTTGAGATCGGGACACCGCAACACTGAAGCTTTCTTT; cdr3_aa: CASSLRSGHRNTEAFF
v_call: TRBV11-2; clone_size: -; j_call: TRBJ2-5; d_call: -; cdr3_nt: TGTGCCAGCAGCAGAAGGGGCGTCCAAGAGACCCAGTACTTC; cdr3_aa: CASSRRGVQETQYF
v_call: TRBV24-1; clone_size: -; j_call: TRBJ2-1; d_call: -; cdr3_nt: TGTGCCACCAGTGATTACCCAAGGGACCCCTACAATGAGCAGTTCTTC; cdr3_aa: CATSDYPRDPYNEQFF
v_call: TRBV28; clone_size: few; j_call: TRBJ2-3; d_call: -; cdr3_nt: TGTGCCAGCAGTGCCCCCCGGCGGCGGGTAGATACGCAGTATTTT; cdr3_aa: CASSAPRRRVDTQYF
v_call: TRBV30; clone_size: -; j_call: TRBJ2-1; d_call: -; cdr3_nt: TGTGCCTGGAGTAAATCAGGGAGCTCCTACAATGAGCAGTTCTTC; cdr3_aa: CAWSKSGSSYNEQFF
v_call: TRBV18; clone_size: many; j_call: TRBJ1-1; d_call: -; cdr3_nt: TGCGCCAGCAGCCCGCCGGGAAACACTGAAGCTTTCTTT; cdr3_aa: CASSPPGNTEAFF
v_call: TRBV29-1; clone_size: -; j_call: TRBJ2-3; d_call: -; cdr3_nt: TGCAGCAGTTGGTCTAGCGCAAGCACAGATACGCAGTATTTT; cdr3_aa: CSSWSSASTDTQYF
v_call: TRBV29-1; clone_size: many; j_call: TRBJ2-5; d_call: TRBD2; cdr3_nt: TGCAGCGTGGGGACTAGCCCCCCTACCCAGTACTTC; cdr3_aa: CSVGTSPPTQYF
v_call: TRBV5-1; clone_size: -; j_call: TRBJ1-3; d_call: -; cdr3_nt: TGCGCCAGCAGCTTCGCAGGGCGCGGAAACACCATATATTTT; cdr3_aa: CASSFAGRGNTIYF
v_call: TRBV28; clone_size: -; j_call: TRBJ2-1; d_call: -; cdr3_nt: TGTGCCAGCACCTTGGGACCCCCCGTCCATGAGCAGTTCTTC; cdr3_aa: CASTLGPPVHEQFF
v_call: TRBV10-2; clone_size: -; j_call: TRBJ2-5; d_call: -; cdr3_nt: TGCGCCAGCGCCCGAGTAGGGACCCAGTACTTC; cdr3_aa: CASARVGTQYF